This TCR beta chain derives from a study of neoadjuvant anti-PD-1 for oral cavity cancer. Study-level points and caveats: Only a few patients per response group were TCR-analyzed; validation needed.

Of note for this clone: Its matching antigen is unknown.

Per germline, CDR1 LNHDA and CDR2 SQIVND (reference sequence). Trimming shortened V by 4 bases and J by 4 bases, and 10 bases separated the two germline ends. This CDR3 spans 13 amino acids. The data were produced by immunoSEQ multiplex PCR, yet TCRdb's version contains in-frame clones alone and is incomplete. The repertoire holds around 14,000 clones, with roughly four fifths as singletons. Time point meaning: after neoadjuvant nivolumab, at surgical resection. Patients had newly diagnosed, untreated stage II-IVA oral cavity squamous cell carcinoma. No culture or expansion preceded analysis of these blood cells.

This sequence was found in a person aged 35-79 years with oral cavity squamous cell carcinoma. Sequences were derived from PBMCs, sampled after nivolumab (anti-PD-1) treatment. The rearrangement uses TRBV19 and TRBJ1-1; D unclear. CDR3 residues: CASSTQISTEAFF. The CDR3 nucleotides are TGTGCCAGTAGTACACAAATCAGCACTGAAGCTTTCTTT. Filled out from reference TRBV19 and TRBJ1-1, the complete variable domain reads DGGITQSPKYLFRKEGQNVTLSCEQNLNHDAMYWYRQDPGQGLRLIYYSQIVNDFQKGDIAEGYSVSREKKESFPLTVTSAQKNPTAFYLCASSTQISTEAFFGQGTRLTVV.